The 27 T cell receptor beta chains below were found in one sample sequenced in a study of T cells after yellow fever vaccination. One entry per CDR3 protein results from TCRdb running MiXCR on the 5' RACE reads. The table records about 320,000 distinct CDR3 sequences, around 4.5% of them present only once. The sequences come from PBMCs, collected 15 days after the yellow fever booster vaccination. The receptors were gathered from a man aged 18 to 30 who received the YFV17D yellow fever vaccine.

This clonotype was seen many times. The CDR3 protein is CASSLGQGYDEQYF. In DNA, the CDR3 is TGCGCCAGCAGCTTGGGACAGGGCTACGACGAGCAGTACTTC. The chain uses TRBV5-1 and TRBJ2-7, with TRBD1 identical over 7 bases. The V gene end was trimmed by 0 bases and the J gene end by 5 bases; junction bases not matched to a gene: 5. The CDR3 runs to 14 residues. The germline CDR1 and CDR2 sequences are SGHRS and YFSETQ.

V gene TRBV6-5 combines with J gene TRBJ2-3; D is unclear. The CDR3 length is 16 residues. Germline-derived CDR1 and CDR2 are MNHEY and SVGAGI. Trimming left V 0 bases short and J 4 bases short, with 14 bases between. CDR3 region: CASSYSYTTGADTQYF. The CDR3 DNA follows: TGTGCCAGCAGTTACTCGTACACCACGGGCGCAGATACGCAGTATTTT.

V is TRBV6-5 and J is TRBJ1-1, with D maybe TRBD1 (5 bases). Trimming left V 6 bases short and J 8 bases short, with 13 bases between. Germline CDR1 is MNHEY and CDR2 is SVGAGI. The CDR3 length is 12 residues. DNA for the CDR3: TGTGCCAGCAGGTACAGGCACTCCGAAGCTTTCTTT. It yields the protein CASRYRHSEAFF.

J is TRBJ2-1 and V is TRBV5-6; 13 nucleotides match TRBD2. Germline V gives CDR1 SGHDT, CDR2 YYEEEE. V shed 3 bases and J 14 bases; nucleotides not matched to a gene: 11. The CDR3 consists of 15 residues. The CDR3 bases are TGTGCCAGCAGCTCGGTGACTAGCGGGGGGAGTAATAAGTTCTTC. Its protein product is CASSSVTSGGSNKFF.

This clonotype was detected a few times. The CDR3 sequence is CAISETSGGAGEQFF. DNA for the CDR3: TGTGCCATCAGTGAGACTAGCGGGGGGGCCGGTGAGCAGTTCTTC. The J gene is TRBJ2-1, the V gene TRBV10-3, with 13 bases identical to TRBD2. Trimming removed 2 bases from V and 9 bases from J; junction bases left unmatched: 4. The CDR3 is made up of 15 amino acids. In germline, CDR1 is ENHRY, CDR2 SYGVKD.

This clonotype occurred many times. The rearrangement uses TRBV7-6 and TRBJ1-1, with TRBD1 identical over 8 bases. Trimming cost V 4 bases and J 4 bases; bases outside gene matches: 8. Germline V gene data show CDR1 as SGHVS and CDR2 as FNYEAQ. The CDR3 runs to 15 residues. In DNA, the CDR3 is TGTGCCAGCAGCTCTGGACAGGGATGGGCCACTGAAGCTTTCTTT. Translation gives CASSSGQGWATEAFF.

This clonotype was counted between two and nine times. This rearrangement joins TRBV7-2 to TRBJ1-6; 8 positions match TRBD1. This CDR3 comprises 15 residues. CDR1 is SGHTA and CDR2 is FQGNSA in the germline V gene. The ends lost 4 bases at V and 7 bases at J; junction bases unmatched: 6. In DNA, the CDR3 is TGTGCCAGCAGCTCGCCGGGACAGGCGAATTCACCCCTCCACTTT. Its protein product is CASSSPGQANSPLHF.

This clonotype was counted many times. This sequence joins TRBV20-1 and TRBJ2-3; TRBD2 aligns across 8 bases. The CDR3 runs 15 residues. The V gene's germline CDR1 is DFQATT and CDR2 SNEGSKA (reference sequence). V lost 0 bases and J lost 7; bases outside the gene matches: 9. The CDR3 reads CSARDFGSGGHTQYF. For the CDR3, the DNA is TGCAGTGCTAGAGATTTCGGGAGCGGGGGTCATACGCAGTATTTT.

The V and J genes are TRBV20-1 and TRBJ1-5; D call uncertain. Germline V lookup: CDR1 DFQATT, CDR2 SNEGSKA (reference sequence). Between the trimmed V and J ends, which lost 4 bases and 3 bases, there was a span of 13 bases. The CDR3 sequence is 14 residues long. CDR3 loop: CSATTPHTNQPQHF. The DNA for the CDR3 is TGCAGTGCTACCACCCCACACACCAATCAGCCCCAGCATTTT.

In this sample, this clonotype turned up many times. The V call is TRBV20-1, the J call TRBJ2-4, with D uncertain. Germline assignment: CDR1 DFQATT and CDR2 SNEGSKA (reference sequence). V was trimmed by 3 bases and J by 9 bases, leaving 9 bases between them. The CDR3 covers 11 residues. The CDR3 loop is CSARAGVIQYF. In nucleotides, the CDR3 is TGCAGTGCTAGGGCAGGTGTCATTCAGTACTTC.

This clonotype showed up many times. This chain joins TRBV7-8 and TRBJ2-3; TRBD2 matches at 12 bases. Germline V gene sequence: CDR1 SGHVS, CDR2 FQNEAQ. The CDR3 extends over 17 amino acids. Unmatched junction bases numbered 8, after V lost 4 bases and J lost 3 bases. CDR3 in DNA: TGTGCCAGCAGCTCCGCCGGACTAGCGGGGCGGACAGATACGCAGTATTTT. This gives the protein CASSSAGLAGRTDTQYF.

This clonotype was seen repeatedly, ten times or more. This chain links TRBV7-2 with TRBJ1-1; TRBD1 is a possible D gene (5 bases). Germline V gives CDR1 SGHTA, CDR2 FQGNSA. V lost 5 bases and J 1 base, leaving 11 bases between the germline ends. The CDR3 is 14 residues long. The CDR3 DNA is TGTGCCAGCAGCATACCGACAGAGAACACTGAAGCTTTCTTT. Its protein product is CASSIPTENTEAFF.

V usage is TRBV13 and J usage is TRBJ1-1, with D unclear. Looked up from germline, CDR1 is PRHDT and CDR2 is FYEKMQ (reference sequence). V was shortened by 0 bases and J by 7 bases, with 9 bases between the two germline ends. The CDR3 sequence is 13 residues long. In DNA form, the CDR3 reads TGTGCCAGCAGCTTAGGTGCCTCCTTTGAAGCTTTCTTT. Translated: CASSLGASFEAFF.

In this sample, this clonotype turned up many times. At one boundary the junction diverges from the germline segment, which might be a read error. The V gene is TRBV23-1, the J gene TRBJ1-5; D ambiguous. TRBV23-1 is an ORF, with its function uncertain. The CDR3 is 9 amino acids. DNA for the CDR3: TGCGCCAGCATTCAGCCCCAGCATTTT. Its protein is CASIQPQHF.

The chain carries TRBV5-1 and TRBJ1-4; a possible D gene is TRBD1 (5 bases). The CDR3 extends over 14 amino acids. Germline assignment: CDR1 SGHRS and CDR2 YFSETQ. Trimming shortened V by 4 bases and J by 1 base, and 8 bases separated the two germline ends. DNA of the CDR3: TGCGCCAGCAGCAGGGGATTAACTAATGAAAAACTGTTTTTT. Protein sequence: CASSRGLTNEKLFF. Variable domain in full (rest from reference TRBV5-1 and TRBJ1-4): KAGVTQTPRYLIKTRGQQVTLSCSPISGHRSVSWYQQTPGQGLQFLFEYFSETQRNKGNFPGRFSGRQFSNSRSEMNVSTLELGDSALYLCASSRGLTNEKLFFGSGTQLSVL.

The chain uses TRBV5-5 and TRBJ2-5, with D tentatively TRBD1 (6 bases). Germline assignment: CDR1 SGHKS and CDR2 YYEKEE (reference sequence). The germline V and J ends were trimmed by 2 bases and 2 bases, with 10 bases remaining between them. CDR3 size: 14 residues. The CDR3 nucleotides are TGTGCCAGCAGCTTAGGACAGATGCAAGAGACCCAGTACTTC. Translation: CASSLGQMQETQYF.

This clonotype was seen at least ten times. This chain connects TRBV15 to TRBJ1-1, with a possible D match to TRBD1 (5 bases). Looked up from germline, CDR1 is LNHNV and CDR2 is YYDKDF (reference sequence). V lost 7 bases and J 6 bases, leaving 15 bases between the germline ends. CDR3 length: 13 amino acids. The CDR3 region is CATTGLVGAEAFF. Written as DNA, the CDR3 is TGTGCCACCACGGGACTTGTCGGGGCTGAAGCTTTCTTT.

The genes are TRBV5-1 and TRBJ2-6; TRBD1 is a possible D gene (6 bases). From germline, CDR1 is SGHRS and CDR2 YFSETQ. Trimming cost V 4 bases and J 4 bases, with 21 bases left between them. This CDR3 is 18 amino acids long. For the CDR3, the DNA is TGCGCCAGCAGCCCCCGCACAGGGAGTTGGGTAGGGGCCAACGTCCTGACTTTC. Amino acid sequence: CASSPRTGSWVGANVLTF.

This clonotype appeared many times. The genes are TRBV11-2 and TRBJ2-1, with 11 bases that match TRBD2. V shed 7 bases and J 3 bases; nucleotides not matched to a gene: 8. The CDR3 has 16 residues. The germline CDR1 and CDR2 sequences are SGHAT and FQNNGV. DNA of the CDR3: TGTGCCAGCACCACCCAAGGGACTAGCGGCTACAATGAGCAGTTCTTC. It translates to CASTTQGTSGYNEQFF.

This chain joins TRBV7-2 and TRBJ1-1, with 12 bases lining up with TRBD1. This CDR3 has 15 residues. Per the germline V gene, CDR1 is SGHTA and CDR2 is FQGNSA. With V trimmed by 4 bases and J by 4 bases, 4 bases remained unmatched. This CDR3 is CASSSGQGARTEAFF. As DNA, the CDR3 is TGTGCCAGCAGCTCGGGACAGGGGGCGCGCACTGAAGCTTTCTTT.

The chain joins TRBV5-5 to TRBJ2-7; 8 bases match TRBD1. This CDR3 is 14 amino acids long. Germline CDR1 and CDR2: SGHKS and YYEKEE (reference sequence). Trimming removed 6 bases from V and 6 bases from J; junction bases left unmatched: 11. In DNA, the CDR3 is TGTGCCAGCAATTTTTGGGACAGGACGGGCGAGCAGTACGTC. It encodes CASNFWDRTGEQYV.

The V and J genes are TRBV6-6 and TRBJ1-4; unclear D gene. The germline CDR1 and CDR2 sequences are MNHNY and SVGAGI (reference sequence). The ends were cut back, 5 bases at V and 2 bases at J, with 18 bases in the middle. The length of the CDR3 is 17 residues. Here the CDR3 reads CASSPPLLSLTNEKLFF. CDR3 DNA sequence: TGTGCCAGCAGTCCGCCGTTGTTGAGCTTGACTAATGAAAAACTGTTTTTT.

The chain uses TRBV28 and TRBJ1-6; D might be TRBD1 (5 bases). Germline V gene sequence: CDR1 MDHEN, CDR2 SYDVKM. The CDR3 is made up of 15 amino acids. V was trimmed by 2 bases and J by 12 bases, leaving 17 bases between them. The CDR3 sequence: CASSLNTGTQLPLHF. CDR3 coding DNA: TGTGCCAGCAGTTTAAATACCGGGACGCAGCTACCCCTCCACTTT.

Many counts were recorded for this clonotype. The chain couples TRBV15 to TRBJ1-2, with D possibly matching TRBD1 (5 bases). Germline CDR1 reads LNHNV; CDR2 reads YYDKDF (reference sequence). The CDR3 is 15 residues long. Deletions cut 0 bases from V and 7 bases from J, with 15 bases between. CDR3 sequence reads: CATSRDLTGWSGYTF. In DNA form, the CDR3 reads TGTGCCACCAGCAGAGATTTAACAGGATGGAGTGGCTACACCTTC.

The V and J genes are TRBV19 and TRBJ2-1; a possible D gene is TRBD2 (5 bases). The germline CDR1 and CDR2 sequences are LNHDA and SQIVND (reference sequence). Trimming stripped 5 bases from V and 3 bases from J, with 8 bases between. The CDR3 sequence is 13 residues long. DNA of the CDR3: TGTGCCAGTAGTGTGGACTTCTACAATGAGCAGTTCTTC. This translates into CASSVDFYNEQFF.

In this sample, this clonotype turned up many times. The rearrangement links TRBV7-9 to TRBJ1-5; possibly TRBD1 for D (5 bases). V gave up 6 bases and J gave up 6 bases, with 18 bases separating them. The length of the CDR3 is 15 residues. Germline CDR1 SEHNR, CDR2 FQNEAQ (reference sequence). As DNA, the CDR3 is TGTGCCAGCAGTCTCGACAGCGGGTTGAGTCAGCCCCAGCATTTT. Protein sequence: CASSLDSGLSQPQHF.

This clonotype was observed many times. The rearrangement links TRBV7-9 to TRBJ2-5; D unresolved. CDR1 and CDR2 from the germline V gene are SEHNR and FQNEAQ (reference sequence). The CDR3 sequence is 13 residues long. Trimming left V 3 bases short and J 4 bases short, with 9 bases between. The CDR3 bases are TGTGCCAGCAGCTTGGTAGCCCGAGAGACCCAGTACTTC. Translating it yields CASSLVARETQYF. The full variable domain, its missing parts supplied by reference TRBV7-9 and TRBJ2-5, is DTGVSQNPRHKITKRGQNVTFRCDPISEHNRLYWYRQTLGQGPEFLTYFQNEAQLEKSRLLSDRFSAERPKGSFSTLEIQRTEQGDSAMYLCASSLVARETQYFGPGTRLLVL.